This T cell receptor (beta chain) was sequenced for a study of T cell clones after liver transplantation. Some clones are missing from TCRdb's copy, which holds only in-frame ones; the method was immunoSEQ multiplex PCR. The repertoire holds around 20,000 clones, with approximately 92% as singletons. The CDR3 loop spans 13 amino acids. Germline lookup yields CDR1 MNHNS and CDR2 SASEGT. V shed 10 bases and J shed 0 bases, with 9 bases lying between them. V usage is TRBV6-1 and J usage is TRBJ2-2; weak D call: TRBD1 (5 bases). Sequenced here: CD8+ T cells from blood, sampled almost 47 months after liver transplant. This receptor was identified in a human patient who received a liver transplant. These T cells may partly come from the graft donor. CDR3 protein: CAIRVANTGELFF. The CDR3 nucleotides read TGTGCCATCAGGGTCGCGAACACCGGGGAGCTGTTTTTT.